This T cell receptor beta chain is drawn from a study of blood T cells in healthy people across ages. This CDR3 has 15 amino acids. About this clonotype: The antigen is not known. At one end the junction does not follow the germline gene, possibly because of a read error.

A second PCR, run for about 6 to 12 cycles, used a sample-barcoded 5' primer plus a J-beta primer mix. Each TCR beta cDNA got a 12-nucleotide random molecular identifier. TCRdb reprocessed the 5' RACE reads via MiXCR and lists one record per CDR3 protein. The sample shows about 800,000 distinct CDR3 sequences, 55% to 70% of them seen only once. It was 9.5 to 10 milliliters of peripheral blood that were drawn from each donor. Broader study findings: A roughly linear age-dependent decrease characterized TCR beta diversity per million T cells.

The TCR sequence derives from a young man in good health. The sequenced sample consisted of blood. The chain joins TRBV12-3 or TRBV12-4 to TRBJ2-7; D is ambiguous. The CDR3 region has the DNA TGTGCCAGCAGTCCACCTTCCCTCGCGGCCTACGAACAGTACTTC. Protein sequence: CASSPPSLAAYEQYF.